This TCR beta chain is from a study of shared clonotypes between healthy human individuals. Generated by immunoSEQ multiplex PCR, the TCRdb table keeps only in-frame clones and is missing some. The sample contains more than 2,000,000 clones, roughly nine tenths of which appear only once. With 2 bases removed from V and 0 bases from J, the gap between germline ends came to 10 bases. The germline V gene has CDR1 MNHEY and CDR2 SVGAGI. This CDR3 is built from 15 residues. The chain employs TRBV6-5 and TRBJ1-1, with D perhaps matching TRBD1 (5 bases). The specimen was naive CD4+ T cells sorted from blood. Subset given: CD45RA+ positively selected. This receptor was obtained from a man younger than 35 in good health. The CDR3 region is CASSYQGRVNTEAFF. Written as DNA, the CDR3 is TGTGCCAGCAGTTACCAGGGCAGGGTGAACACTGAAGCTTTCTTT.